What follows are 18 T cell receptor beta chains derived from one specimen sequenced in a study of prognosis after radiotherapy for stage I lung cancer. TCR beta CDR3 was amplified from genomic DNA by two-round multiplex PCR. TRBV and TRBJ genes each had their own specific primers in first-round PCR. TCRdb redid the calling of the multiplex PCR reads with MiXCR, one entry per CDR3 protein. Among about 16,000 distinct CDR3 sequences, roughly 45% were seen once, and the ten largest hold about two fifths. This material consisted of PBMCs, taken before or after stereotactic body radiation therapy (not recorded which). These receptors came from a donor aged 50 or older with non-small cell lung cancer.

The chain joins TRBV7-9 to TRBJ2-1; maybe TRBD2 (5 bases). The CDR3 has 15 amino acids. The germline gives CDR1 SEHNR, CDR2 FQNEAQ (reference sequence). Trimming took off 1 base at V and 2 bases at J, with 9 bases between the two ends. The CDR3 DNA reads as TGTGCCAGCAGCTTAGGGGGAGTACCCTACAATGAGCAGTTCTTC. Translation gives CASSLGGVPYNEQFF. The complete variable domain, with remaining parts taken from reference TRBV7-9 and TRBJ2-1, reads DTGVSQNPRHKITKRGQNVTFRCDPISEHNRLYWYRQTLGQGPEFLTYFQNEAQLEKSRLLSDRFSAERPKGSFSTLEIQRTEQGDSAMYLCASSLGGVPYNEQFFGPGTRLTVL.

This clonotype was detected many times. This sequence joins TRBV3-1 and TRBJ1-2; D gene ambiguous. CDR1 and CDR2 from the germline V gene are LGHDT and YNNKEL (reference sequence). This CDR3 contains 15 residues. V shed 3 bases and J shed 4 bases, with 15 bases lying between them. In DNA form, the CDR3 reads TGTGCCAGCAGCCAGAGGTGGGCCACACTCTATGGCTACACCTTC. Translated: CASSQRWATLYGYTF.

Judged by abundance, this clonotype is medium-sized. The chain is built from TRBV28 and TRBJ1-2; no reliable D call. The CDR3 consists of 14 residues. Germline values: CDR1 MDHEN, CDR2 SYDVKM. Trimming left V 1 base short and J 4 bases short, with 10 bases between. The CDR3 DNA reads as TGTGCCAGCAGTTTATTAAGCCAGCTCTATGGCTACACCTTC. Translating it yields CASSLLSQLYGYTF.

This clonotype was observed at least ten times. The CDR3 bases are TGTGCCAGCTCACCAGGGACGGGCACCTACGAGCAGTACTTC. Translation: CASSPGTGTYEQYF. This sequence joins TRBV18 and TRBJ2-7; perhaps D is TRBD1 or TRBD2 (5 bases each). With 2 bases removed from V and 2 bases from J, the gap between germline ends came to 10 bases. The CDR3 spans 14 residues. CDR1 is KGHSH, CDR2 LQKENI, per germline.

This clonotype came up many times. The conserved phenylalanine or tryptophan is not found at the CDR3 terminus, so this likely reflects a read error. The rearrangement links TRBV12-3 or TRBV12-4 to TRBJ1-2; weak D call: TRBD1 (5 bases). The V gene lost 6 bases and the J gene lost 1 base, with 12 bases spanning the gap. This CDR3 is 14 amino acids long. The CDR3 DNA reads TGTGCCAGCAGCCCTGCGGGGGATAACTATGGCTACACCCTC. As protein: CASSPAGDNYGYTL.

A note on this clonotype: This sequence may be a read error, since a much larger clone differs from it by one base. The V call is TRBV7-3, the J call TRBJ2-5; D remains ambiguous. V dropped 2 bases and J dropped 7 bases, with 11 bases sitting between them. The CDR3 sequence is 13 residues long. Looked up from germline, CDR1 is SGHTA and CDR2 is FQGTGA. CDR3 loop: CASSLDQLGTQYF. The CDR3 DNA reads as TGTGCCAGCAGCTTAGACCAGCTCGGGACCCAGTACTTC.

This clonotype was seen ten or more times. V usage is TRBV7-6 and J usage is TRBJ1-4; D is unclear. Between the trimmed V and J ends, which lost 3 bases and 0 bases, there was a span of 8 bases. CDR3 length: 15 amino acids. The germline CDR1 and CDR2 sequences are SGHVS and FNYEAQ. The CDR3 nucleotides read TGTGCCAGCAGCTTGAATGGGGCAACTAATGAAAAACTGTTTTTT. Protein sequence: CASSLNGATNEKLFF.

The chain links TRBV7-9 to TRBJ1-5, with TRBD1 as a possible D gene (6 bases). Germline CDR1 reads SEHNR; CDR2 reads FQNEAQ (reference sequence). The CDR3 consists of 13 residues. V lost 6 bases and J 6 bases, leaving 12 bases between the germline ends. The CDR3 DNA reads as TGTGCCAGCAGTGGGGGGGCGGGTCAGCCCCAGCATTTT. Translating gives CASSGGAGQPQHF. Filled out from reference TRBV7-9 and TRBJ1-5, the complete variable domain reads DTGVSQNPRHKITKRGQNVTFRCDPISEHNRLYWYRQTLGQGPEFLTYFQNEAQLEKSRLLSDRFSAERPKGSFSTLEIQRTEQGDSAMYLCASSGGAGQPQHFGDGTRLSIL.

In its sample, this clonotype was seen many times. The chain joins TRBV28 to TRBJ2-7; 8 positions agree with TRBD1. V dropped 4 bases and J dropped 2; count of bases not matched to a gene: 19. The CDR3 runs 19 residues. Germline V lookup: CDR1 MDHEN, CDR2 SYDVKM. The CDR3 protein is CASSSHRLVGTGSAYEQYF. CDR3 sequence (DNA): TGTGCCAGCAGTTCCCATAGGTTGGTAGGGACAGGTTCTGCCTACGAGCAGTACTTC.

The chain has TRBV6-1 and TRBJ2-5; D is perhaps TRBD2 (5 bases). Trimming cost V 0 bases and J 5 bases, with 16 bases left between them. The germline gives CDR1 MNHNS, CDR2 SASEGT. CDR3 size: 16 residues. The CDR3: CASSEAAAGIRETQYF. CDR3 in DNA: TGTGCCAGCAGTGAAGCAGCTGCGGGTATTCGCGAGACCCAGTACTTC.

This clonotype occurred many times. The chain joins TRBV11-2 to TRBJ2-7; TRBD1 might be the D (6 bases). Trimming cost V 0 bases and J 6 bases, with 9 bases left between them. Germline V gene lookup returns CDR1 SGHAT and CDR2 FQNNGV. This CDR3 is built from 13 residues. The CDR3 loop is CASSLDRGVEQYF. CDR3 sequence (DNA): TGTGCCAGCAGCTTAGACAGGGGTGTCGAGCAGTACTTC. The whole variable domain, filled in from reference TRBV11-2 and TRBJ2-7, reads EAGVAQSPRYKIIEKRQSVAFWCNPISGHATLYWYQQILGQGPKLLIQFQNNGVVDDSQLPKDRFSAERLKGVDSTLKIQPAKLEDSAVYLCASSLDRGVEQYFGPGTRLTVT.

As for this clonotype: One junction end disagrees with the germline gene, perhaps due to a read error. DNA of the CDR3: TGTGCCAGCAGACCCCTGACAGGGAACACTGAGGCTTTCTTT. This sequence encodes CASRPLTGNTEAFF. This chain links TRBV6-1 with TRBJ1-1, with 7 nucleotides matching TRBD1. Per germline, CDR1 MNHNS and CDR2 SASEGT. The CDR3 extends over 14 amino acids.

The V and J genes are TRBV6-4 and TRBJ2-2; D is ambiguous. V lost 3 bases to trimming and J lost 2 bases, with 4 bases between them. The CDR3 consists of 13 residues. Germline loops: CDR1 MRHNA, CDR2 SNTAGT. The CDR3 region is CASSEDNTGELFF. CDR3 nucleotide sequence: TGTGCCAGCAGTGAAGACAACACCGGGGAGCTGTTTTTT.

The chain carries TRBV20-1 and TRBJ2-2; 7 nucleotides align to TRBD2. Germline V CDR1 and CDR2: DFQATT, SNEGSKA (reference sequence). The CDR3 contains 14 residues. Germline trimming cut 2 bases from V and 11 bases from J; bases unmatched to any gene: 11. The CDR3 DNA follows: TGCAGTGCTAGATCGCCAGCGGGGTTCATTGAGCTGTTTTTT. Translation: CSARSPAGFIELFF.

The V and J genes are TRBV7-3 and TRBJ2-5; TRBD1 aligns across 9 bases. CDR3 size: 14 residues. Losses at the gene ends were 3 bases for V and 5 bases for J; bases not matched to a gene: 4. CDR1 is SGHTA, CDR2 FQGTGA, per germline. CDR3 DNA sequence: TGTGCCAGCAGCTTGGGACAGGGTTTGGAGACCCAGTACTTC. Amino acid sequence: CASSLGQGLETQYF.

Relative to its sample, this clonotype is medium-sized. The chain is built from TRBV27 and TRBJ2-1, with 11 positions matching TRBD2. The CDR3 consists of 14 residues. CDR1 and CDR2 from the germline V gene are MNHEY and SMNVEV (reference sequence). Trimming removed 5 bases from V and 9 bases from J; junction bases left unmatched: 6. The CDR3 reads CASSPGLAGREQFF. For the CDR3, the DNA is TGTGCCAGCAGTCCCGGACTAGCGGGTCGTGAGCAGTTCTTC.

This clonotype was found many times. The V and J genes are TRBV28 and TRBJ1-2; a weak D match, TRBD1 (5 bases). With 2 bases removed from V and 7 bases from J, the gap between germline ends came to 17 bases. This CDR3 is built from 15 residues. Germline values: CDR1 MDHEN, CDR2 SYDVKM. In DNA form, the CDR3 reads TGTGCCAGCAGTTTAGTGGCAGGGTCGGCTACTGGCTACACCTTC. Its protein product is CASSLVAGSATGYTF.

This clonotype was seen only a few times. A much larger clonotype is one base distant, so this may be a read error. The chain carries TRBV6-1 and TRBJ1-4; D gene uncertain. Germline CDR1 reads MNHNS; CDR2 reads SASEGT. The CDR3 totals 14 residues. This chain's CDR3 is CSSSAKTTDEKLFF. The DNA for the CDR3 is TGTTCCAGCAGTGCCAAAACGACGGATGAAAAACTGTTTTTT.